This T cell receptor (beta chain) stems from a study of CD8 T cells in Susac syndrome. General observations from the study: The CD4+ T cell repertoires of Susac syndrome were found to show no clonal expansion.

On this clonotype: No antigen is known for it.

Germline V gene sequence: CDR1 GTSNPN, CDR2 SVGIG (reference sequence). V was cut by 3 bases and J by 4 bases, with 12 bases left in between. This CDR3 has 13 amino acids. Reverse transcription used roughly 0.45 to 1 ug RNA and random hexamers. An immunoSEQ multiplex PCR amplified TCR beta CDR3 over 54 Vbeta and 13 Jbeta. In TCRdb, the immunoSEQ multiplex PCR reads were re-called with MiXCR into one record per CDR3 protein. The repertoire holds 200,000 to 300,000 distinct CDR3 sequences, with around 96% as singletons. This TCR was recovered from a human donor with Susac syndrome. Sequencing was carried out using CD4+ T cells from PBMCs. V usage is TRBV30 and J usage is TRBJ2-5; tentatively, D is TRBD1 (5 bases). CDR3: CAWRGLGPETQYF. DNA of the CDR3: TGTGCCTGGAGGGGGCTGGGGCCAGAGACCCAGTACTTC.